The entry below gives a single TCR beta chain sequence along with its context. Its antigen is unknown. CDR3 size: 14 residues. Germline CDR1 reads SEHNR; CDR2 reads FQNEAQ (reference sequence). V lost 1 base, J lost 8 bases, and 5 bases stayed unmatched. This specimen belongs to a study of T cell repertoires in cytomegalovirus infection. Study as a whole: It can be stated that public TCR beta signatures indicated CMV infection as well as a matching HLA type. Findings of the study overall: CMV-specific TCR beta clonotypes restricted by HLA-C dominated the ex vivo response. Carriage of CMV together with the relevant HLA was identifiable through cumulative public TCR beta family frequency.

One entry per CDR3 protein results from TCRdb running MiXCR on the reads. The top ten clones hold about 2.8% of a sample with roughly 720,000 distinct CDR3 sequences, 35% to 40% of them seen once. V usage is TRBV7-9 and J usage is TRBJ1-2; 9 bases map to TRBD1. The specimen was PBMCs. The sequence was obtained from a human donor in good health (CMV status not recorded). Some clones in this sample may be carry-over from other donors' samples. CDR3 DNA: TGTGCCAGCAGCTTAGAATGGACAGGGGACGGCTACACCTTC. Translating it yields CASSLEWTGDGYTF.